Here is one T cell receptor beta chain with its context. The protocol was immunoSEQ multiplex PCR, while the TCRdb copy is restricted to in-frame clones and leaves out a portion. The data contain about 130,000 clones, 86% of them singletons. The record originates from a study of identifying expanded T cells in peripheral blood. The CDR3 has 15 residues. Trimming cost V 2 bases and J 3 bases; bases outside gene matches: 4. CDR1 is MDHEN, CDR2 SYDVKM, per germline. This TCR was sampled from a person aged 18 to 70 in good health. The V call is TRBV28, the J call TRBJ2-7, with TRBD1 identical over 10 bases. Sequencing input: blood. The DNA of the CDR3 is TGTGCCAGCAGTTTAAGAGGACAGGGGGTCTACGAGCAGTACTTC. This encodes CASSLRGQGVYEQYF.